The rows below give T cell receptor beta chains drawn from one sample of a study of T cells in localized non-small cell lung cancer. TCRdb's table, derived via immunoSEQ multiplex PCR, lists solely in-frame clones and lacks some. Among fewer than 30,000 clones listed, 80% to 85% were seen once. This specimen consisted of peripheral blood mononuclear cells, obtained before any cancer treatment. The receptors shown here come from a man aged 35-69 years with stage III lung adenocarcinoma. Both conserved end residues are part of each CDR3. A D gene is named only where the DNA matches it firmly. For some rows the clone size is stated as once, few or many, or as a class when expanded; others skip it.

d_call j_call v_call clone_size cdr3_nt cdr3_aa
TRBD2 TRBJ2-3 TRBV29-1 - TGCAGCGTTGGGACTAGCGGCCCGACAGATACGCAGTATTTT CSVGTSGPTDTQYF
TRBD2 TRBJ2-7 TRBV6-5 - TGTGCCAGCAGTTACTCTTCCGCGGGAGCTTTGTACGAGCAGTACTTC CASSYSSAGALYEQYF
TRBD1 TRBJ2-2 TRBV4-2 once TGTGCCAGCAGCTCGGGACAGGGCCCCACCGGGGAGCTGTTTTTT CASSSGQGPTGELFF
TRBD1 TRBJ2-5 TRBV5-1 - TGCGCCAGCAGCCTTTTCTCAGGGGGCCAAGAGACCCAGTACTTC CASSLFSGGQETQYF
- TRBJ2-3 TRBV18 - TGTGCCAGCTCAGGGGCCATCACAGATACGCAGTATTTT CASSGAITDTQYF
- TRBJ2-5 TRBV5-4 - TGTGCCAGCAGCTTGAGCCCTGATGAAAAAGAGACCCAGTACTTC CASSLSPDEKETQYF
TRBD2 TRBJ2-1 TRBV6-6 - TGTGCCAGCAGTTACCGCGGGGGGAATGAGCAGTTCTTC CASSYRGGNEQFF
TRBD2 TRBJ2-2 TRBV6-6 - TGTGCCAGCAGTTACTTTCCGGGAGGGCGAACCGGGGAGCTGTTTTTT CASSYFPGGRTGELFF
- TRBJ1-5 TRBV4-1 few TGCGCCAGCAGCCAAGACGAGGGGGACGATCAGCCCCAGCATTTT CASSQDEGDDQPQHF
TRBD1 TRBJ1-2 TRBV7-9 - TGTGCCAGCAGCTTAGGGGGGACAGCCACCTATGGCTACACCTTC CASSLGGTATYGYTF
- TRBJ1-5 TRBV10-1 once TGCGCCAGCACTAAGGGTGGATATCTCGGAGTTCAGCCCCAGCATTTT CASTKGGYLGVQPQHF
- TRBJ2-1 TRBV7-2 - TGTGCCAGCAGCTTTAGTAGTGAGCAGTTCTTC CASSFSSEQFF
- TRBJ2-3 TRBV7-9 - TGTGCCAGCAGCTTAGGCGGGTACACAGATACGCAGTATTTT CASSLGGYTDTQYF
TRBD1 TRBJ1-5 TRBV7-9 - TGTGCCAGCAGCTTAGGACAGGGGGGAGAGCCCCAGCATTTT CASSLGQGGEPQHF
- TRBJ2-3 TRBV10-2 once TGCGCCAGCAGGGGAGGAAGCGGAAGCACAGATACGCAGTATTTT CASRGGSGSTDTQYF
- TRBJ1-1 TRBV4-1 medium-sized TGCGCCAGCAGCCGCCTATTCAGTGATAACACTGAAGCTTTCTTT CASSRLFSDNTEAFF
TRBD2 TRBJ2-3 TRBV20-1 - TGCAGAGCGGGGGTAGATACGCAGTATTTT CRAGVDTQYF
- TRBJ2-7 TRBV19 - TGTGCCAGCACCACCACCGGGTCCTACGAGCAGTACTTC CASTTTGSYEQYF
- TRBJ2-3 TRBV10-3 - TGTGCCATTAGCCCTAGCACAGATACGCAGTATTTT CAISPSTDTQYF
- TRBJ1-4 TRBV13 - TGTGCCAGCAGCGGTACAACTAATGAAAAACTGTTTTTT CASSGTTNEKLFF
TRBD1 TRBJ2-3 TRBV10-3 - TGTGCCATCAGTACAGGGGCCACAGATACGCAGTATTTT CAISTGATDTQYF
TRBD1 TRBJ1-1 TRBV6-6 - TGTGCCAGCAGTCCAGACAGGGCTGGCACTGAAGCTTTCTTT CASSPDRAGTEAFF
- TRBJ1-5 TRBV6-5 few TGTGCCAGCAGTTACTCGGGCAGGGGCGGAGATCAGCCCCAGCATTTT CASSYSGRGGDQPQHF
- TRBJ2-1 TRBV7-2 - TGTGCCAGCAGCTTAGGTACGGACCATGAGCAGTTCTTC CASSLGTDHEQFF
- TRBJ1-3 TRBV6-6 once TGTGCCAGCAGTCTTCCGGGGGGATTTTTATATTTT CASSLPGGFLYF
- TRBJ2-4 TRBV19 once TGTGCCAGTAGTATCGAGCAGGGAAATTGGGACATTCAGTACTTC CASSIEQGNWDIQYF
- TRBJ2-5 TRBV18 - TGTGCCAGCTCACCAGAAGAGACCCAGTACTTC CASSPEETQYF
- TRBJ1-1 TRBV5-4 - TGTGCCAGCAGACCCAATGGGGGCACTGAAGCTTTCTTT CASRPNGGTEAFF
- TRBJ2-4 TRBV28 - TGTGCCAGCAGTTTATACAGGGCCACAAACATTCAGTACTTC CASSLYRATNIQYF
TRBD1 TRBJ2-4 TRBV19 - TGTGCCAGCGCCGGGACAGGGGGAAACATTCAGTACTTC CASAGTGGNIQYF
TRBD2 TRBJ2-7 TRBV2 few TGTGCCAGCAGTTTAGCGGGAGGCCTCCCACTCTTC CASSLAGGLPLF
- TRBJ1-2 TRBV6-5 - TGTGCCAGCAGTTACTCTGGGGGGCCGTGGGGCTACACCTTC CASSYSGGPWGYTF
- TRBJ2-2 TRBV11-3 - TGTGCCAGCAGCTTTTCAGGGTTCACCGGGGAGCTGTTTTTT CASSFSGFTGELFF
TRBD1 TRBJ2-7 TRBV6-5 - TGTGCCAGCAGGAAAACAGGGGACTCCTACGAGCAGTACTTC CASRKTGDSYEQYF
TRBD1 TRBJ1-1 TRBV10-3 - TGTGCCATCAGTACTGACAGGGCCGGGGGACTCGGAGCTTTCTTT CAISTDRAGGLGAFF
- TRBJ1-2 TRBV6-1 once TGTGCCAGCAGTGAAACCCACGCCCTTAACTATGGCTACACCTTC CASSETHALNYGYTF
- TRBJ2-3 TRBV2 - TGTGCCAGCAGTGTAGGGGGGGCTGGGACAGATACGCAGTATTTT CASSVGGAGTDTQYF
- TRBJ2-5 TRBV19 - TGTGCCAGTAGTATAGGCGCCAGCAAAGAGACCCAGTACTTC CASSIGASKETQYF
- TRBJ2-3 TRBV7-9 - TGTGCCAGCAGCCTTGTTTCCGGGCTTACAGATACGCAGTATTTT CASSLVSGLTDTQYF
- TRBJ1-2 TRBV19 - TGTGCCAGTAAAATGACAGAAGGGGCTAACTATGGCTACACCTTC CASKMTEGANYGYTF
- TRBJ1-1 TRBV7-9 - TGTGCCAGCAGCTTAGCGCATAACAGCCTGAACACTGAAGCTTTCTTT CASSLAHNSLNTEAFF
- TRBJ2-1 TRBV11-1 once TGTGCCAGCAGCTCAAAGGCCGGGAGTGTGATGAACCATCGGCAGTTCTTC CASSSKAGSVMNHRQFF
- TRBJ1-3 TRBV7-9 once TGTGCCAGCAGGGGAGCTGGAAACACCATATATTTT CASRGAGNTIYF
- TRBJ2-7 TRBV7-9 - TGTGCCAGCAGCCCCAATCTCAGGACAGTCAACGAGCAGTACTTC CASSPNLRTVNEQYF
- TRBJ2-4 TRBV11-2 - TGTGCCAGCAGCTCGGGCGAGGGGCTTAAAAACATTCAGTACTTC CASSSGEGLKNIQYF
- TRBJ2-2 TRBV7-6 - TGTGCCAGCAGCTTAGAACTAGCCACCGGGGAGCTGTTTTTT CASSLELATGELFF
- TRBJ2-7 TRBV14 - TGTGCCAGCAGCCCGCAGAGGTACGAGCAGTACTTC CASSPQRYEQYF